These 2 T cell receptor beta chains originate from one sample sequenced in a study of shared clonotypes between healthy human individuals (TCRdb year 2020). The library was built by means of the immunoSEQ multiplex PCR assay. TCRdb stores this immuneACCESS table with in-frame sequences only. Part of the clones is absent; in the studies checked, under half of the shortfall reflects unresolved V genes, and no reason is known for the rest. Recorded for this sample are about 1 million clones; around three quarters of them occurred a single time. More than 0.45% of the sample lies in the top ten. Source material: memory CD4+ T cells from PBMCs. Read against the paper, the sample's cell subset or site label means: CD45RA-negative fraction. The receptors shown here come from a young man in good health. Some clones in this sample may be carry-over from other donors' samples.

This chain joins TRBV19 and TRBJ2-7; the D gene is possibly TRBD2 (5 bases). CDR3 length: 13 amino acids. V gave up 8 bases and J gave up 3 bases, with 14 bases separating them. CDR1 is LNHDA, CDR2 SQIVND, per germline (reference sequence). The CDR3 DNA reads as TGTGCCAGTCGAAGGACGGGAAACTACGAGCAGTACTTC. The encoded protein is CASRRTGNYEQYF.

The CDR3, as DNA: TGTGCCAGCAGCGAAAGGACTAGCGGGATGCCTGGGGGTTCCTACGAGCAGTACTTC. Translating it yields CASSERTSGMPGGSYEQYF. J is TRBJ2-7 and V is TRBV5-8; 12 positions agree with TRBD2. After removal of 4 bases from V and 1 base from J, the junction contained 15 bases not matched to a gene. Germline lookup yields CDR1 SGHTS and CDR2 YDEGEE. The CDR3 has 19 residues.